The 22 T cell receptor beta chains below come from one sample, sequenced in a study of blood T cell repertoires in COVID-19. The data were produced by immunoSEQ multiplex PCR, yet TCRdb's version contains in-frame clones alone and is incomplete. The profile shows about 150,000 clones, 87% of them singletons. The sequencing input was peripheral blood. The source is a man older than 75 with acute or convalescent COVID-19.

This clone was recorded a few times. V is TRBV5-6 and J is TRBJ1-4; 8 bases map to TRBD1. The CDR3 loop spans 15 amino acids. J was trimmed by 8 bases and V by 4 bases; bases with no gene match: 10. Germline assignment: CDR1 SGHDT and CDR2 YYEEEE. CDR3 residues: CASSPGQGYREKLFF. The CDR3 nucleotides are TGTGCCAGCAGCCCCGGACAGGGCTATCGCGAAAAACTGTTTTTT.

The CDR3 is CASSYSEGLGNNEQFF. The CDR3 bases are TGTGCCAGCAGTTACTCAGAGGGACTAGGGAACAATGAGCAGTTCTTC. The chain carries TRBV6-2 or TRBV6-3 and TRBJ2-1; 8 nucleotides line up with TRBD2. CDR1 is MNHEY and CDR2 is SVGEGT in the germline V gene. The trim removed 0 bases at V and 5 bases at J, leaving 6 bases unmatched. This CDR3 spans 16 amino acids.

V usage is TRBV3-1 (or the pseudogene TRBV3-2) and J usage is TRBJ2-7; weak D call: TRBD2 (5 bases). This CDR3 contains 16 residues. Trimming took off 0 bases at V and 7 bases at J, with 19 bases between the two ends. Germline CDR1 reads LGHDT; CDR2 reads YNNKEL (reference sequence). The CDR3 DNA reads as TGTGCCAGCAGCCAAGATCGGGCAGGACTTTCTGGAGAGCAGTACTTC. Translated: CASSQDRAGLSGEQYF.

V usage is TRBV28 and J usage is TRBJ1-2; 9 bases match TRBD1. In germline, CDR1 is MDHEN, CDR2 SYDVKM. CDR3 size: 16 residues. The V segment lost 8 bases and the J segment 6 bases; nucleotides outside the gene matches: 16. DNA of the CDR3: TGTGCCAGCGACAAGGGGACAGGGAAAGCAGGAGATGGCTACACCTTC. The encoded protein is CASDKGTGKAGDGYTF.

This rearrangement joins TRBV9 to TRBJ2-2, with D possibly being TRBD1 (6 bases). Trimming shortened V by 0 bases and J by 3 bases, and 15 bases separated the two germline ends. The CDR3 consists of 17 residues. CDR1 and CDR2 from the germline V gene are SGDLS and YYNGEE. CDR3 loop: CASSVGSRGGHTGELFF. The CDR3 DNA reads as TGTGCCAGCAGCGTAGGTTCCAGGGGCGGTCACACCGGGGAGCTGTTTTTT.

The chain carries TRBV11-2 and TRBJ1-2; the match to TRBD1 covers 7 bases. Germline-derived CDR1 and CDR2 are SGHAT and FQNNGV. This CDR3 is built from 12 residues. V was pared by 6 bases and J by 8 bases, with 6 bases of the junction left unmatched. CDR3 sequence reads: CASSKDRDGYTF. The DNA of the CDR3 is TGTGCCAGCAGTAAAGACAGGGACGGCTACACCTTC.

The chain couples TRBV11-2 to TRBJ1-1, with a tentative D call TRBD1 (5 bases). Trimming pared 5 bases from V and 6 bases from J, leaving 16 bases between. The CDR3 is 14 residues long. Looked up from germline, CDR1 is SGHAT and CDR2 is FQNNGV. The CDR3 nucleotides are TGTGCCAGCAGCGCAGTCGGGGGTAGGTCTGAAGCTTTCTTT. Its translation is CASSAVGGRSEAFF.

About this clone: This specimen includes other DNA sequences encoding the same CDR3. V gene TRBV5-1 combines with J gene TRBJ2-7, with TRBD1 matching 8 bases. Germline CDR1 reads SGHRS; CDR2 reads YFSETQ. The CDR3 has 14 amino acids. Losses at the gene ends were 4 bases for V and 2 bases for J; bases not matched to a gene: 5. The DNA for the CDR3 is TGCGCCAGCAGCCGAGGACAGGGAACCTACGAGCAGTACTTC. Translation: CASSRGQGTYEQYF.

The V and J genes are TRBV28 and TRBJ1-1; TRBD1 matches 8 bases. V lost 7 bases, J lost 4 bases, and 8 bases stayed unmatched. The CDR3 sequence is 14 residues long. Germline lookup yields CDR1 MDHEN and CDR2 SYDVKM. This CDR3 is CASTLLTGVTEAFF. The CDR3, as DNA: TGTGCCAGCACCCTACTGACAGGGGTCACTGAAGCTTTCTTT.

The chain is built from TRBV2 and TRBJ2-7, with 7 bases matching TRBD1. The CDR3 is 15 residues long. From germline, CDR1 is SNHLY and CDR2 FYNNEI. After removal of 7 bases from V and 4 bases from J, the junction contained 13 bases not matched to a gene. The CDR3 protein is CASTSERGRGYEQYF. The CDR3 coding sequence is TGTGCCAGCACCTCTGAGAGGGGGCGAGGGTACGAGCAGTACTTC. Together with reference TRBV2 and TRBJ2-7, the CDR3 gives the full variable domain: EPEVTQTPSHQVTQMGQEVILRCVPISNHLYFYWYRQILGQKVEFLVSFYNNEISEKSEIFDDQFSVERPDGSNFTLKIRSTKLEDSAMYFCASTSERGRGYEQYFGPGTRLTVT.

This chain connects TRBV20-1 to TRBJ1-4; D is undetermined. This CDR3 comprises 11 residues. V was cut by 6 bases and J by 8 bases, with 10 bases left in between. CDR1 is DFQATT, CDR2 SNEGSKA, per germline (reference sequence). The CDR3 sequence is CSALWEEKLFF. CDR3 in DNA: TGCAGTGCGCTATGGGAGGAAAAACTGTTTTTT.

This chain uses TRBV5-1 with TRBJ1-1; D is ambiguous. Germline CDR1 reads SGHRS; CDR2 reads YFSETQ. The CDR3 totals 19 residues. Between the trimmed V and J ends, which lost 3 bases and 3 bases, there was a span of 27 bases. For the CDR3, the DNA is TGCGCCAGCAGCTCAACGGCTGACCGGCCTCGGAGGGTGGACACTGAAGCTTTCTTT. Amino acid sequence: CASSSTADRPRRVDTEAFF.

The chain has TRBV7-2 and TRBJ1-5; possible D gene TRBD1, 5 bases. V shed 1 base and J shed 4 bases, with 17 bases lying between them. In germline, CDR1 is SGHTA, CDR2 FQGNSA. The CDR3 spans 17 residues. Written as DNA, the CDR3 is TGTGCCAGCAGCTTAGGGATCCCCGGAGGGGCAAATCAGCCCCAGCATTTT. Translating gives CASSLGIPGGANQPQHF.

In DNA form, the CDR3 reads TGTGCCAGCAAACAAATCGGGACATCGATTGGTAGTGAAGCTTTCTTT. As protein: CASKQIGTSIGSEAFF. The chain carries TRBV27 and TRBJ1-1; a possible D gene is TRBD1 (6 bases). The CDR3 is made up of 16 amino acids. V dropped 7 bases and J dropped 7 bases, with 25 bases sitting between them. CDR1 is MNHEY and CDR2 is SMNVEV in the germline V gene (reference sequence).

The chain combines TRBV5-1 with TRBJ2-7; 7 bases are a match to TRBD1. Per the germline V gene, CDR1 is SGHRS and CDR2 is YFSETQ. With 0 bases clipped from V and 4 bases from J, the junction kept 1 base outside the gene matches. The CDR3 runs 13 residues. The CDR3 sequence: CASSLDRGYEQYF. CDR3 sequence (DNA): TGCGCCAGCAGCTTGGACAGGGGTTACGAGCAGTACTTC.

The genes are TRBV3-1 (or the pseudogene TRBV3-2) and TRBJ2-1; D may be TRBD1 (5 bases). V lost 4 bases, J lost 7 bases, and 23 bases lay in between. Germline CDR1 LGHDT, CDR2 YNNKEL (reference sequence). The CDR3 is made up of 17 amino acids. CDR3 in DNA: TGTGCCAGCAGCCTATCTGCAGGGTATGTGGGTAAGAATGAGCAGTTCTTC. As protein: CASSLSAGYVGKNEQFF.

This clone was recorded only once. The CDR3 is CAIRTSIAGAYNEQFF. In nucleotides, the CDR3 is TGTGCCATCAGGACATCGATAGCGGGAGCTTACAATGAGCAGTTCTTC. The genes are TRBV10-3 and TRBJ2-1, with TRBD2 matching 9 bases. In germline, CDR1 is ENHRY, CDR2 SYGVKD. The CDR3 has 16 residues. The V segment lost 6 bases and the J segment 4 bases; nucleotides outside the gene matches: 10.

The rearrangement joins TRBV7-2 to TRBJ2-2; a possible D gene is TRBD2 (6 bases). The CDR3 has 12 amino acids. Germline CDR1 is SGHTA and CDR2 is FQGNSA. V lost 3 bases, J lost 8 bases, and 7 bases lay in between. DNA of the CDR3: TGTGCCAGCAGCTTGCGGGGTGGGGAGCTGTTTTTT. It is translated as CASSLRGGELFF. Filled out from reference TRBV7-2 and TRBJ2-2, the complete variable domain reads GAGVSQSPSNKVTEKGKDVELRCDPISGHTALYWYRQSLGQGLEFLIYFQGNSAPDKSGLPSDRFSAERTGGSVSTLTIQRTQQEDSAVYLCASSLRGGELFFGEGSRLTVL.

This clone was recorded a few times. The chain links TRBV12-3 or TRBV12-4 to TRBJ1-1, with a tentative D call TRBD1 (5 bases). V lost 3 bases and J 7 bases, leaving 12 bases between the germline ends. This CDR3 is built from 13 residues. In DNA, the CDR3 is TGTGCCAGCAGTTTTAAACAGGATTTTGAAGCTTTCTTT. Protein: CASSFKQDFEAFF.

This chain links TRBV19 with TRBJ1-6; weak D call: TRBD1 (5 bases). The CDR3 runs 12 residues. The germline V gene encodes CDR1 LNHDA and CDR2 SQIVND (reference sequence). Trimming removed 4 bases at V and 10 bases at J, with 8 bases between. The CDR3 loop is CASSTGHSPLHF. The DNA for the CDR3 is TGTGCCAGTAGTACAGGGCACTCACCCCTCCACTTT.

V gene TRBV29-1 combines with J gene TRBJ2-3; D gene uncertain. The CDR3 is 12 residues long. Germline V gene data show CDR1 as SQVTM and CDR2 as ANQGSEA. Trimming left V 7 bases short and J 4 bases short, with 12 bases between. Here the CDR3 DNA reads TGCAGCGCTAAGACTGTCCCAGATACGCAGTATTTT. This codes for CSAKTVPDTQYF.

V usage is TRBV2 and J usage is TRBJ1-4; D gene uncertain. V lost 11 bases and J 0 bases, leaving 13 bases between the germline ends. Germline V lookup: CDR1 SNHLY, CDR2 FYNNEI. The CDR3 consists of 14 residues. The CDR3 loop reads CAGHRFATNEKLFF. As DNA, the CDR3 is TGTGCCGGCCACAGATTTGCAACTAATGAAAAACTGTTTTTT.